What follows are 5 T cell receptor beta chains derived from one specimen sequenced in a study of cytomegalovirus exposure and HLA in healthy donors. Only in-frame clones appear in the TCRdb table, and some are missing; sequencing was by immunoSEQ multiplex PCR. The sample consists of 70,000 to 85,000 clones, 90% to 95% of them appearing once. Sample: PBMCs. The receptor source for this set is a woman between 18 and 29 years old in good health and CMV-seropositive.

The chain combines TRBV19 with TRBJ2-1; 7 bases map to TRBD1. J was trimmed by 4 bases and V by 7 bases; bases with no gene match: 4. CDR1 is LNHDA and CDR2 is SQIVND in the germline V gene (reference sequence). The CDR3 covers 13 residues. The CDR3 loop reads CASTGTVYNEQFF. The CDR3 DNA reads as TGTGCCAGTACCGGGACAGTTTACAATGAGCAGTTCTTC.

The rearrangement joins TRBV12-5 to TRBJ1-2, with 9 positions matching TRBD1. CDR1 is LGHNT and CDR2 is FRNRAP in the germline V gene. CDR3 length: 18 residues. Trimming at V came to 2 bases and at J to 3 bases, leaving 13 bases not matched to a gene. CDR3: CASGLLTGGDHLDYGYTF. CDR3 DNA sequence: TGTGCTAGTGGTTTGCTAACAGGGGGCGATCATCTCGACTATGGCTACACCTTC.

V is TRBV14 and J is TRBJ2-5; 10 bases map to TRBD1. Germline V gene lookup returns CDR1 SGHDN and CDR2 FVKESK. After removal of 0 bases from V and 2 bases from J, the junction contained 12 bases not matched to a gene. The CDR3 loop spans 19 amino acids. The CDR3 coding sequence is TGTGCCAGCAGCCAAGAAGGGACAGGGGAGAGTGAGGGTCAAGAGACCCAGTACTTC. Residues: CASSQEGTGESEGQETQYF.

The chain uses TRBV21-1 and TRBJ2-7; the table gives TRBD2 as D, unverified against the DNA. TRBV21-1 is noted as a pseudogene. The CDR3 is 13 amino acids. The CDR3 coding sequence is TGTGCCGTTGGGCCTAGCGCATCCTACGAGCAGTACTTC. Translating gives CAVGPSASYEQYF.

This rearrangement joins TRBV5-1 to TRBJ1-1, with 7 positions matching TRBD1. This CDR3 comprises 15 residues. After removal of 4 bases from V and 3 bases from J, the junction contained 9 bases not matched to a gene. Germline assignment: CDR1 SGHRS and CDR2 YFSETQ. The CDR3 bases are TGCGCCAGCAGCGGAAACAGGGGCTGGGACACTGAAGCTTTCTTT. Translation: CASSGNRGWDTEAFF.